Below are 17 T cell receptor beta chains sequenced from a single sample in a study of T cell changes during pregnancy in multiple sclerosis. Libraries were prepared by immunoSEQ multiplex PCR; TCRdb keeps only in-frame clonotypes and omits some of them. The profile shows 90,000 to 95,000 clones, around 90% of them singletons. Sequencing used peripheral blood, obtained before pregnancy. These receptors were obtained from a female donor with multiple sclerosis, enrolled in a pregnancy study.

V usage is TRBV18 and J usage is TRBJ2-1; possibly TRBD2 for D (7 bases). Trimming pared 3 bases from V and 8 bases from J, leaving 17 bases between. The germline V gene has CDR1 KGHSH and CDR2 LQKENI. The CDR3 length is 15 residues. CDR3 bases: TGTGCCAGCTCACCTCCCAGCGGAGGGGGGGATGAGCAGTTCTTC. Protein product: CASSPPSGGGDEQFF. The whole variable domain, filled in from reference TRBV18 and TRBJ2-1, reads NAGVMQNPRHLVRRRGQEARLRCSPMKGHSHVYWYRQLPEEGLKFMVYLQKENIIDESGMPKERFSAEFPKEGPSILRIQQVVRGDSAAYFCASSPPSGGGDEQFFGPGTRLTVL.

The chain links TRBV27 to TRBJ2-7, with 8 bases lining up with TRBD1. Germline V gives CDR1 MNHEY, CDR2 SMNVEV (reference sequence). This CDR3 is 16 amino acids long. V was pared by 7 bases and J by 3 bases, with 14 bases of the junction left unmatched. The CDR3 coding sequence is TGTGCCAGCATACGAACATGGGCAGGGGGCTTCTACGAGCAGTACTTC. This encodes CASIRTWAGGFYEQYF.

The genes are TRBV5-1 and TRBJ2-2, with 9 positions matching TRBD2. The CDR3 covers 21 residues. Germline V gives CDR1 SGHRS, CDR2 YFSETQ. V lost 6 bases and J lost 5; bases outside the gene matches: 26. The chain's CDR3 is CASNSFLPDGRGGHRTGELFF. CDR3 in DNA: TGCGCCAGCAACTCGTTTTTACCCGACGGGCGGGGGGGCCATAGAACCGGGGAGCTGTTTTTT.

J is TRBJ2-7 and V is TRBV27, with 7 bases lining up with TRBD2. V trimming: 5 bases; J trimming: 0 bases; junction bases outside the gene matches: 13. Germline CDR1 reads MNHEY; CDR2 reads SMNVEV (reference sequence). The CDR3 is made up of 17 amino acids. The CDR3 region is CASSPLYGGRGSYEQYF. The CDR3 DNA reads as TGTGCCAGCAGTCCTTTATATGGCGGGAGAGGCTCCTACGAGCAGTACTTC.

V is TRBV2 and J is TRBJ2-7, with 8 positions matching TRBD1. Germline V gives CDR1 SNHLY, CDR2 FYNNEI. The CDR3 runs 15 residues. The V segment lost 3 bases and the J segment 2 bases; nucleotides outside the gene matches: 6. The CDR3 DNA is TGTGCCAGCAGTGAGGGGACAGGTCGAACCTACGAGCAGTACTTC. Its translation: CASSEGTGRTYEQYF.

This clone was found once. The chain has TRBV19 and TRBJ1-1; possibly TRBD1 for D (6 bases). Trimming took off 3 bases at V and 0 bases at J, with 11 bases between the two ends. Germline-derived CDR1 and CDR2 are LNHDA and SQIVND (reference sequence). CDR3 length: 15 residues. The CDR3: CASSITRQVNTEAFF. In DNA form, the CDR3 reads TGTGCCAGTAGTATCACCCGACAGGTGAACACTGAAGCTTTCTTT. The whole variable domain, remainder taken from reference TRBV19 and TRBJ1-1, is DGGITQSPKYLFRKEGQNVTLSCEQNLNHDAMYWYRQDPGQGLRLIYYSQIVNDFQKGDIAEGYSVSREKKESFPLTVTSAQKNPTAFYLCASSITRQVNTEAFFGQGTRLTVV.

The chain uses TRBV5-8 and TRBJ2-7; 9 bases agree with TRBD2. The V gene end was trimmed by 0 bases and the J gene end by 4 bases; junction bases not matched to a gene: 5. CDR1 and CDR2 from the germline V gene are SGHTS and YDEGEE. This CDR3 region has 15 residues. CDR3 in amino acids: CASSLALAGKYEQYF. DNA for the CDR3: TGTGCCAGCAGCTTGGCTCTAGCGGGAAAATACGAGCAGTACTTC.

Only a few counts were recorded for this clone. V gene TRBV9 combines with J gene TRBJ2-1; possibly TRBD2 for D (6 bases). This CDR3 spans 15 amino acids. Germline V CDR1 and CDR2: SGDLS, YYNGEE. V was trimmed by 0 bases and J by 3 bases, leaving 10 bases between them. The CDR3, as DNA: TGTGCCAGCAGCGTAGAAGGAGGGAGCTACAATGAGCAGTTCTTC. This translates into CASSVEGGSYNEQFF. Drawing the rest from reference TRBV9 and TRBJ2-1, the complete variable domain is DSGVTQTPKHLITATGQRVTLRCSPRSGDLSVYWYQQSLDQGLQFLIQYYNGEERAKGNILERFSAQQFPDLHSELNLSSLELGDSALYFCASSVEGGSYNEQFFGPGTRLTVL.

The chain links TRBV19 to TRBJ1-5, with D unclear. CDR1 and CDR2 (germline): LNHDA, SQIVND (reference sequence). Deletions cut 2 bases from V and 0 bases from J, with 14 bases between. This CDR3 region has 17 residues. The CDR3 DNA follows: TGTGCCAGTAGTATACTGACTTTTACGAATAGCAATCAGCCCCAGCATTTT. This sequence encodes CASSILTFTNSNQPQHF.

The chain is built from TRBV11-2 and TRBJ1-6, with D possibly being TRBD1 (5 bases). The CDR3 extends over 17 amino acids. Germline CDR1 and CDR2: SGHAT and FQNNGV. The V and J ends lost 5 bases and 0 bases respectively, with 14 bases between them. The CDR3 loop reads CASSLLRDSSYNSPLHF. The CDR3 bases are TGTGCCAGCAGCCTCCTCAGGGATAGCTCCTATAATTCACCCCTCCACTTT. Based on the CDR3 plus reference TRBV11-2 and TRBJ1-6, the full variable domain is EAGVAQSPRYKIIEKRQSVAFWCNPISGHATLYWYQQILGQGPKLLIQFQNNGVVDDSQLPKDRFSAERLKGVDSTLKIQPAKLEDSAVYLCASSLLRDSSYNSPLHFGNGTRLTVT.

The chain joins TRBV2 to TRBJ2-1, with 11 bases that match TRBD2. The CDR3 loop spans 15 amino acids. Trimming at V came to 6 bases and at J to 4 bases, leaving 5 bases not matched to a gene. Germline V gene sequence: CDR1 SNHLY, CDR2 FYNNEI. The CDR3 is CASSPTSGSYNEQFF. The DNA of the CDR3 is TGTGCCAGCAGCCCCACTAGCGGGAGTTACAATGAGCAGTTCTTC.

The chain is built from TRBV23-1 and TRBJ2-7; TRBD1 is a possible D gene (6 bases). TRBV23-1 is marked as an open reading frame, function uncertain. Trimming shortened V by 8 bases and J by 3 bases, and 14 bases separated the two germline ends. The CDR3 length is 13 residues. CDR3 coding DNA: TGCGCCAGCGGTTTACAGGGATACTACGAGCAGTACTTC. Amino acid sequence: CASGLQGYYEQYF.

V gene TRBV4-1 combines with J gene TRBJ2-5; no reliable D call. The CDR3 length is 14 residues. Per the germline V gene, CDR1 is MGHRA and CDR2 is YSYEKL. Between the trimmed V and J ends, which lost 1 base and 4 bases, there was a span of 10 bases. The CDR3 coding sequence is TGCGCCAGCAGCCAAGGAGGCAGAGGAGAGACCCAGTACTTC. It yields the protein CASSQGGRGETQYF.

The gene calls are TRBV6-6 and TRBJ1-4; D is unclear. The CDR3 extends over 13 amino acids. Per the germline V gene, CDR1 is MNHNY and CDR2 is SVGAGI (reference sequence). V was cut by 8 bases and J by 0 bases, with 7 bases left in between. The CDR3 bases are TGTGCCAGCTCGTTTGCAACTAATGAAAAACTGTTTTTT. This translates into CASSFATNEKLFF.

The chain links TRBV19 to TRBJ1-5; 8 bases align to TRBD1. The V gene end was trimmed by 4 bases and the J gene end by 2 bases; junction bases not matched to a gene: 7. The CDR3 extends over 16 amino acids. Germline V gives CDR1 LNHDA, CDR2 SQIVND (reference sequence). This CDR3 reads CASSSPGTGRNQPQHF. As DNA, the CDR3 is TGTGCCAGTAGTAGTCCGGGGACAGGACGCAATCAGCCCCAGCATTTT.

This clone was recorded a few times. The genes are TRBV4-2 and TRBJ2-1; the match to TRBD2 covers 9 bases. The CDR3 is 15 residues long. Germline assignment: CDR1 LGHNA and CDR2 YNFKEQ. After removal of 2 bases from V and 1 base from J, the junction contained 0 bases not matched to a gene. DNA of the CDR3: TGTGCCAGCAGCCAACTAGCGGGGTCCTACAATGAGCAGTTCTTC. Amino acids: CASSQLAGSYNEQFF.

The CDR3 nucleotides read TGTGCCAGCATGTGTGCGGGAGCCGCGGAGTACGAGCAGTACTTC. Translation: CASMCAGAAEYEQYF. This chain uses TRBV21-1 with TRBJ2-7; the table assigns TRBD2, which was not confirmed against the DNA. TRBV21-1 is reported as a pseudogene. The CDR3 runs to 15 residues.